The rows below give T cell receptor beta chains drawn from one sample of a study of T cell responses to AZD1222 COVID-19 vaccine. This table comes from immunoSEQ multiplex PCR, and its TCRdb copy is limited to in-frame clones, with some not included. The repertoire holds about 200,000 clones, with 91% as singletons. The material was peripheral blood, obtained 28 days after the second AZD1222 dose. The receptors shown here come from an adult who received the AZD1222 COVID-19 vaccine. Both conserved end residues are part of each CDR3. The D gene is left open where the match is weak. The size field is filled for only some rows; it gives once, few, many or a size class.

cdr3_aa: CASSTGQGSNDEQFF
cdr3_nt: TGCGCCAGCAGTACAGGACAGGGAAGTAACGATGAGCAGTTCTTC
v_call: TRBV5-1
j_call: TRBJ2-1
cdr3_length: 15
d_call: TRBD1
clone_size: many

cdr3_aa: CASSLLDSSYNEQFF
cdr3_nt: TGTGCCAGCAGTTTATTGGACAGCTCCTACAATGAGCAGTTCTTC
v_call: TRBV27
j_call: TRBJ2-1
cdr3_length: 15
d_call: .
clone_size: .

cdr3_aa: CASSPTVRGFKGEQFF
cdr3_nt: TGTGCCAGCAGTCCCACCGTCCGGGGCTTTAAGGGTGAGCAGTTCTTC
v_call: TRBV27
j_call: TRBJ2-1
cdr3_length: 16
d_call: .
clone_size: once

cdr3_aa: CSASAGGRSSGNTIYF
cdr3_nt: TGCAGTGCTAGTGCGGGGGGCCGAAGCTCTGGAAACACCATATATTTT
v_call: TRBV20-1
j_call: TRBJ1-3
cdr3_length: 16
d_call: .
clone_size: .

cdr3_aa: CASSPRQSGANVLTF
cdr3_nt: TGTGCCAGCTCACCACGACAATCTGGGGCCAACGTCCTGACTTTC
v_call: TRBV18
j_call: TRBJ2-6
cdr3_length: 15
d_call: .
clone_size: once

cdr3_aa: CASSLVWARELKGGLAKNIQYF
cdr3_nt: TGTGCTAGCAGCTTAGTCTGGGCCAGGGAGCTCAAGGGGGGACTAGCCAAAAACATTCAGTACTTC
v_call: TRBV7-7
j_call: TRBJ2-4
cdr3_length: 22
d_call: .
clone_size: .

cdr3_aa: CASSPGRGYTF
cdr3_nt: TGTGCCAGTAGCCCAGGGAGGGGATACACCTTC
v_call: TRBV19
j_call: TRBJ1-2
cdr3_length: 11
d_call: .
clone_size: .

cdr3_aa: CASSIAPGQGAYTDTQYF
cdr3_nt: TGTGCCAGTAGTATAGCCCCCGGACAGGGGGCTTACACAGATACGCAGTATTTT
v_call: TRBV19
j_call: TRBJ2-3
cdr3_length: 18
d_call: TRBD1
clone_size: .

cdr3_aa: CASRIAGLAGEKQFF
cdr3_nt: TGTGCCAGTAGAATCGCGGGACTAGCGGGAGAGAAGCAGTTCTTC
v_call: TRBV19
j_call: TRBJ2-1
cdr3_length: 15
d_call: TRBD2
clone_size: .

cdr3_aa: CASSPNPGYGNTIYF
cdr3_nt: TGTGCCAGCAGTCCGAACCCCGGGTACGGAAACACCATATATTTT
v_call: TRBV27
j_call: TRBJ1-3
cdr3_length: 15
d_call: .
clone_size: .

cdr3_aa: CASSFRSTDTQYF
cdr3_nt: TGTGCCAGCAGTTTTAGAAGCACAGATACGCAGTATTTT
v_call: TRBV28
j_call: TRBJ2-3
cdr3_length: 13
d_call: .
clone_size: .

cdr3_aa: CAISDRYAKILAKNIQYF
cdr3_nt: TGTGCCATCAGTGATCGGTACGCAAAAATTTTAGCCAAAAACATTCAGTACTTC
v_call: TRBV10-3
j_call: TRBJ2-4
cdr3_length: 18
d_call: .
clone_size: .

cdr3_aa: CASGKGQAYNEQFF
cdr3_nt: TGTGCCAGTGGAAAGGGACAGGCCTACAATGAGCAGTTCTTC
v_call: TRBV6-5
j_call: TRBJ2-1
cdr3_length: 14
d_call: TRBD1
clone_size: .

cdr3_aa: CASSIGSNILETQYF
cdr3_nt: TGTGCCAGTAGTATTGGATCGAACATTCTAGAGACCCAGTACTTC
v_call: TRBV19
j_call: TRBJ2-5
cdr3_length: 15
d_call: .
clone_size: .

cdr3_aa: CASSQKTGGERYEKLFF
cdr3_nt: TGTGCCAGCAGCCAAAAAACAGGGGGCGAGAGGTATGAAAAACTGTTTTTT
v_call: TRBV3-1/TRBV3-2
j_call: TRBJ1-4
cdr3_length: 17
d_call: TRBD1
clone_size: .

cdr3_aa: CASSLAGGSAEKLFF
cdr3_nt: TGCGCCAGCAGCTTGGCGGGGGGCTCGGCTGAAAAACTGTTTTTT
v_call: TRBV5-1
j_call: TRBJ1-4
cdr3_length: 15
d_call: .
clone_size: .

cdr3_aa: CASSVGTEARETQYF
cdr3_nt: TGTGCCAGCAGTGTTGGGACGGAGGCTAGAGAGACCCAGTACTTC
v_call: TRBV2
j_call: TRBJ2-5
cdr3_length: 15
d_call: .
clone_size: once

cdr3_aa: CASSPRGSSYEQYF
cdr3_nt: TGTGCCAGCAGCCCCCGGGGGAGTTCCTACGAGCAGTACTTC
v_call: TRBV11-2
j_call: TRBJ2-7
cdr3_length: 14
d_call: .
clone_size: .

cdr3_aa: CASTPPRGGYGYTF
cdr3_nt: TGTGCCAGCACCCCACCGAGAGGGGGATATGGCTACACCTTC
v_call: TRBV28
j_call: TRBJ1-2
cdr3_length: 14
d_call: .
clone_size: .

cdr3_aa: CASSSGQGASVGVFDTEAFF
cdr3_nt: TGCGCCAGCAGCTCGGGACAGGGGGCGAGCGTTGGCGTCTTTGACACTGAAGCTTTCTTT
v_call: TRBV5-1
j_call: TRBJ1-1
cdr3_length: 20
d_call: TRBD1
clone_size: once

cdr3_aa: CASSQDVLISGNTIYF
cdr3_nt: TGTGCCAGCAGCCAAGATGTACTAATCTCTGGAAACACCATATATTTT
v_call: TRBV14
j_call: TRBJ1-3
cdr3_length: 16
d_call: .
clone_size: once

cdr3_aa: CASRLGREDPNEQFF
cdr3_nt: TGTGCCAGTAGATTGGGTCGGGAGGATCCCAATGAGCAGTTCTTC
v_call: TRBV19
j_call: TRBJ2-1
cdr3_length: 15
d_call: TRBD2
clone_size: .

cdr3_aa: CASSLKTGAGANVLTF
cdr3_nt: TGTGCCAGCAGCCTCAAGACTGGCGCTGGGGCCAACGTCCTGACTTTC
v_call: TRBV3-1/TRBV3-2
j_call: TRBJ2-6
cdr3_length: 16
d_call: .
clone_size: .

cdr3_aa: CATSDTGQGRELFF
cdr3_nt: TGTGCCACCAGTGATACGGGACAGGGGAGGGAGCTGTTTTTT
v_call: TRBV24-1
j_call: TRBJ2-2
cdr3_length: 14
d_call: TRBD1
clone_size: .

cdr3_aa: CASSWTGLGTIPGELFF
cdr3_nt: TGTGCCAGCAGTTGGACAGGGTTGGGGACCATCCCCGGGGAGCTGTTTTTT
v_call: TRBV27
j_call: TRBJ2-2
cdr3_length: 17
d_call: TRBD1
clone_size: .

cdr3_aa: CASSKETWDF
cdr3_nt: TGTGCCAGCAGCAAAGAGACTTGGGATTTT
v_call: TRBV21-1
j_call: TRBJ1-5
cdr3_length: 10
d_call: .
clone_size: .

cdr3_aa: CASSQGLAGTGTQYF
cdr3_nt: TGTGCCAGCAGCCAAGGACTAGCGGGGACGGGGACCCAGTACTTC
v_call: TRBV3-1/TRBV3-2
j_call: TRBJ2-5
cdr3_length: 15
d_call: TRBD2
clone_size: .

cdr3_aa: CASSQDRLGEGFESREFF
cdr3_nt: TGCGCCAGCAGCCAAGATCGTCTCGGGGAGGGATTCGAGTCAAGGGAGTTCTTC
v_call: TRBV4-3
j_call: TRBJ2-1
cdr3_length: 18
d_call: TRBD2
clone_size: .

cdr3_aa: CASSPMGTGTTKNIQYF
cdr3_nt: TGTGCCAGCAGCCCTATGGGGACAGGGACAACCAAAAACATTCAGTACTTC
v_call: TRBV7-8
j_call: TRBJ2-4
cdr3_length: 17
d_call: TRBD1
clone_size: .

cdr3_aa: CATSNEREKLFF
cdr3_nt: TGTGCCACTTCAAACGAGCGGGAAAAACTGTTTTTT
v_call: TRBV24-1
j_call: TRBJ1-4
cdr3_length: 12
d_call: .
clone_size: few

cdr3_aa: CASRFPRVNTEAFF
cdr3_nt: TGTGCCAGCAGATTCCCGAGAGTTAACACTGAAGCTTTCTTT
v_call: TRBV28
j_call: TRBJ1-1
cdr3_length: 14
d_call: .
clone_size: .

cdr3_aa: CASSIAGTGARRNTIYF
cdr3_nt: TGTGCCAGTAGCATCGCAGGGACGGGCGCTAGGAGAAACACCATATATTTT
v_call: TRBV19
j_call: TRBJ1-3
cdr3_length: 17
d_call: .
clone_size: .

cdr3_aa: CASSRGINQPQHF
cdr3_nt: TGCGCCAGCAGTCGGGGGATCAATCAGCCCCAGCATTTT
v_call: TRBV10-1
j_call: TRBJ1-5
cdr3_length: 13
d_call: .
clone_size: .

cdr3_aa: CATSDQADVAGVEQFF
cdr3_nt: TGTGCCACCAGTGATCAGGCGGACGTAGCCGGGGTTGAGCAGTTCTTC
v_call: TRBV24-1
j_call: TRBJ2-1
cdr3_length: 16
d_call: .
clone_size: once

cdr3_aa: CASSAQGGNTEAFF
cdr3_nt: TGCGCCAGCAGTGCCCAGGGTGGAAACACTGAAGCTTTCTTT
v_call: TRBV10-2
j_call: TRBJ1-1
cdr3_length: 14
d_call: .
clone_size: .

cdr3_aa: CASSLGRTGQGARVYGYTF
cdr3_nt: TGTGCCAGCAGCTTAGGTCGGACGGGACAGGGGGCCCGAGTCTATGGCTACACCTTC
v_call: TRBV7-2
j_call: TRBJ1-2
cdr3_length: 19
d_call: TRBD1
clone_size: .

cdr3_aa: CASSVRSEQYF
cdr3_nt: TGTGCCAGCAGTGTACGGAGCGAGCAGTACTTC
v_call: TRBV2
j_call: TRBJ2-7
cdr3_length: 11
d_call: .
clone_size: .

cdr3_aa: CASRDLTGVGYEQYF
cdr3_nt: TGTGCCAGCAGGGACTTAACAGGGGTCGGCTACGAGCAGTACTTC
v_call: TRBV2
j_call: TRBJ2-7
cdr3_length: 15
d_call: TRBD1
clone_size: .

cdr3_aa: CASSPGQGAGYEQYF
cdr3_nt: TGTGCCAGCAGCCCAGGACAGGGGGCGGGGTACGAGCAGTACTTC
v_call: TRBV3-1/TRBV3-2
j_call: TRBJ2-7
cdr3_length: 15
d_call: TRBD1
clone_size: .

cdr3_aa: CASSLNRGANTGELFF
cdr3_nt: TGTGCCAGCAGCTTAAACCGGGGGGCCAACACCGGGGAGCTGTTTTTT
v_call: TRBV7-3
j_call: TRBJ2-2
cdr3_length: 16
d_call: .
clone_size: .

cdr3_aa: CASTLGRGGNTIYF
cdr3_nt: TGTGCCAGCACCCTAGGGAGGGGGGGAAACACCATATATTTT
v_call: TRBV3-1/TRBV3-2
j_call: TRBJ1-3
cdr3_length: 14
d_call: .
clone_size: .

cdr3_aa: CASCIVDGTGLEKLFF
cdr3_nt: TGTGCCAGCTGTATTGTAGACGGGACAGGGCTTGAAAAACTGTTTTTT
v_call: TRBV28
j_call: TRBJ1-4
cdr3_length: 16
d_call: TRBD1
clone_size: .

cdr3_aa: CASSLGGPHYGYTF
cdr3_nt: TGTGCCAGCAGTTTGGGGGGGCCGCACTATGGCTACACCTTC
v_call: TRBV28
j_call: TRBJ1-2
cdr3_length: 14
d_call: .
clone_size: .

cdr3_aa: CASGSGTSGYNEQFF
cdr3_nt: TGTGCTAGTGGTTCCGGGACTAGCGGATACAATGAGCAGTTCTTC
v_call: TRBV12-5
j_call: TRBJ2-1
cdr3_length: 15
d_call: TRBD2
clone_size: .

cdr3_aa: CASSFGRNYEQYF
cdr3_nt: TGTGCCAGCAGTTTCGGGAGAAATTACGAGCAGTACTTC
v_call: TRBV27
j_call: TRBJ2-7
cdr3_length: 13
d_call: .
clone_size: .

cdr3_aa: CASSLGPGQGYEQYF
cdr3_nt: TGCGCCAGCAGCTTGGGACCGGGACAGGGTTACGAGCAGTACTTC
v_call: TRBV5-1
j_call: TRBJ2-7
cdr3_length: 15
d_call: TRBD1
clone_size: once

cdr3_aa: CASSYAGGGAEAFF
cdr3_nt: TGTGCCAGCAGTTATGCCGGCGGGGGCGCTGAAGCTTTCTTT
v_call: TRBV6-5
j_call: TRBJ1-1
cdr3_length: 14
d_call: .
clone_size: .

cdr3_aa: CASTGLDTGELFF
cdr3_nt: TGTGCCAGTACAGGGTTGGACACCGGGGAGCTGTTTTTT
v_call: TRBV19
j_call: TRBJ2-2
cdr3_length: 13
d_call: .
clone_size: .

cdr3_aa: CASSQVGEGGWYEQYF
cdr3_nt: TGTGCCAGCAGCCAAGTCGGGGAGGGAGGATGGTACGAGCAGTACTTC
v_call: TRBV3-1/TRBV3-2
j_call: TRBJ2-7
cdr3_length: 16
d_call: TRBD2
clone_size: .

cdr3_aa: CASSLGPVDEQFF
cdr3_nt: TGTGCCAGCAGCTTAGGTCCGGTGGATGAGCAGTTCTTC
v_call: TRBV7-2
j_call: TRBJ2-1
cdr3_length: 13
d_call: .
clone_size: .

cdr3_aa: CASSLQAPGVGEQFF
cdr3_nt: TGTGCCAGCAGCTTACAGGCGCCAGGGGTTGGTGAGCAGTTCTTC
v_call: TRBV7-2
j_call: TRBJ2-1
cdr3_length: 15
d_call: .
clone_size: .

cdr3_aa: CASSLGWQGASGNTIYF
cdr3_nt: TGTGCCAGCAGCTTGGGCTGGCAGGGGGCGTCTGGAAACACCATATATTTT
v_call: TRBV7-6
j_call: TRBJ1-3
cdr3_length: 17
d_call: TRBD1
clone_size: .

cdr3_aa: CASSLSGGELFF
cdr3_nt: TGTGCCAGCAGTTTGAGTGGCGGGGAGCTGTTTTTT
v_call: TRBV28
j_call: TRBJ2-2
cdr3_length: 12
d_call: .
clone_size: .